This TCR beta chain was obtained from a study of T-cell memory formation after mild COVID-19 (dated by TCRdb to the early 2020s). For the study in its entirety: TCR sequence clusters from the two donors were largely donor specific. Two young, previously healthy adult volunteers, one female and one male, were included in the cohort. Longitudinal TCRalpha and TCRbeta repertoire sequencing tracked T-cell clones expanding and contracting after mild COVID-19 in a couple of donors.

The CDR3 sequence holds 15 residues, the cysteine and phenylalanine included. Only the CDR3 portion is preserved as DNA: 45 bases, with reading frame beginning at the first base. Ends trimmed: V by 3 bases, J by 7 bases; bases unmatched to a gene: 8. The paper as a whole reports these results and caveats: Some responding clones were found in pre-infection memory, which suggests that pre-existing cross-reactive memory T cells took part in the SARS-CoV-2 response. The study covered only a couple of mild cases, and larger cohorts including severe cases with pre-infection samples were considered necessary. From day 15 to 85, contracting clones showed balanced CD4/CD8 phenotypes, whereas a second wave of clones that expanded from day 15 to 37 leaned towards CD4+. Contracting CD4+ clones were located mainly in the CM and EM memory subsets, whereas CD8+ clones were found to be enriched in EMRA. The second-wave clones that peaked on day 37 were not confirmed to be SARS-CoV-2 specific.

Remarks on this clonotype: It lacks a known antigen. The sample holds no much larger clone one base away, and base qualities are not on file.

Ficoll-Paque density gradient centrifugation was the method used to isolate PBMCs. Sequencing relied on an Illumina NovaSeq 6000. Using 5'RACE with constant-segment primers, TCRalpha and TCRbeta cDNA libraries were constructed, with sample barcodes and unique molecular identifiers added in the process. Trizol reagent was used to extract RNA from every sample. Libraries were amplified in two PCR steps, with a second sample barcode and Illumina TruSeq adapters added in the second step. The libraries were sequenced on an Illumina NovaSeq using 2 x 150 bp paired-end reads. Per the original workflow: Reads were demultiplexed and collapsed into UMI-guided consensus sequences with migec v1.2.7. Using mixcr v2.1.11, UMI consensuses were aligned to TRA and TRB V and J templates and then assembled into clonotypes. Clonotypes were classified as expanded or contracted when called significant by both edgeR and NoisET, with noise models trained on biological replicates. For edgeR calls, the thresholds were a false discovery rate-adjusted p below 0.01 and a log2 fold-change of 1. PCA with hierarchical clustering of max-normalized trajectories of the 1000 most abundant clonotypes was used as exploratory dynamics analysis. Each responding clone was given a CD4 or CD8 phenotype based on the CD4+ and CD8+ repertoires, which had been sequenced separately. The raw public reads went through TCRdb reprocessing: fastp at Q25, MiXCR clone calling, in-frame beta chains kept. Rows with a matching CDR3 protein are joined into one entry that keeps the most common DNA and genes. It is TCRdb's table, rather than the study itself, that gives the V and J calls and clone size. This sample is represented by 450,000 or so distinct CDR3 sequences; more than 20% of them were singletons. Clones ranked in the top ten supply around 13% of the sample.

This sequence originates from an adult woman who had mild COVID-19 (a few samples of this study predate the infection). The sample titles of this study are shuffled in the database, so cell type and time point are left out; the donor was told from shared clones. The chain links TRBV12-3 or TRBV12-4 with TRBJ2-2, with TRBD1 matching 7 junction bases. Sequencing used PBMCs or a T cell subset sorted from them (not recorded which). The DNA reads as follows: TGTGCCAGCAGTTTGACAGGGCACCCGGGCGGGGAGCTGTTTTTT. This codes for CASSLTGHPGGELFF.